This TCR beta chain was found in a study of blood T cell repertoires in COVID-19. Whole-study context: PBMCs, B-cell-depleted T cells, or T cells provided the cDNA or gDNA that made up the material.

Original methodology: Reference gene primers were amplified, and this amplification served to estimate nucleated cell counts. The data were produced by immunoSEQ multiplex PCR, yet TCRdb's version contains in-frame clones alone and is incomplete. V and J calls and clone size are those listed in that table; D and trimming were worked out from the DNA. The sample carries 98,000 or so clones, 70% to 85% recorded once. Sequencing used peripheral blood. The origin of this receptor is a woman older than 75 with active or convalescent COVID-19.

The CDR3 nucleotides are TGTGCCAGCAGCTTGGCTCCGGGACAGGCCTACGAGCAGTACTTC. It translates to CASSLAPGQAYEQYF. This sequence joins TRBV5-4 and TRBJ2-7; 8 nucleotides align to TRBD1. The germline CDR1 and CDR2 sequences are SGHNT and YYREEE (reference sequence). The CDR3 consists of 15 residues. The J segment lost 2 bases and the V segment lost 0 bases, leaving 4 bases of the junction unmatched.